One sample yielded the 13 T cell receptor beta chains listed below, sequenced in a study of regulatory T cells. Primers: 52 TRBV forward and 13 TRBJ reverse. Here immunoSEQ multiplex PCR was the method, and the copy in TCRdb shows in-frame clones only, minus some. The sample shows approximately 37,000 clones, 89% of them seen only once. Antigen specificity for these receptors is unknown. General observations from the study: Hydrophobic residues at CDR3 positions 6 and 7 were enriched in conventional CD4+ T cells of CD3G-deficient patients.

Material for sequencing was conventional CD4+ T cells sorted from blood. These receptors were collected from a person aged 18 to 35 with CD3G deficiency.

The rearrangement joins TRBV11-2 to TRBJ2-1, with 10 positions matching TRBD1. The V segment lost 4 bases and the J segment 2 bases; nucleotides outside the gene matches: 8. Germline CDR1 is SGHAT and CDR2 is FQNNGV. There are 17 residues in the CDR3. CDR3 coding DNA: TGTGCCAGCAGCTCCCTTAGGGGGACAGGGGCCTACAATGAGCAGTTCTTC. Translating it yields CASSSLRGTGAYNEQFF.

The chain combines TRBV5-1 with TRBJ2-2; tentative D call: TRBD1 (5 bases). Germline CDR1 SGHRS, CDR2 YFSETQ. V lost 0 bases, J lost 5 bases, and 14 bases lay in between. The CDR3 contains 16 residues. For the CDR3, the DNA is TGCGCCAGCAGCTTGGAGGGGTCACGAAGGACCGGGGAGCTGTTTTTT. Residues: CASSLEGSRRTGELFF.

The gene calls are TRBV6-5 and TRBJ1-1; 7 nucleotides match TRBD1. Germline V gene lookup returns CDR1 MNHEY and CDR2 SVGAGI. The length of the CDR3 is 13 residues. The V gene end was trimmed by 6 bases and the J gene end by 2 bases; junction bases not matched to a gene: 3. The CDR3 sequence: CASRRGQNTEAFF. The CDR3 region has the DNA TGTGCCAGCAGGAGGGGGCAAAACACTGAAGCTTTCTTT.

This chain uses TRBV7-6 with TRBJ2-3; D could derive from TRBD1 or TRBD2 (5 bases each). Germline V lookup: CDR1 SGHVS, CDR2 FNYEAQ. This CDR3 region has 15 residues. V dropped 0 bases and J dropped 1 base, with 8 bases sitting between them. CDR3 amino acids: CASSLAGTRTDTQYF. CDR3 bases: TGTGCCAGCAGCTTAGCCGGGACCCGCACAGATACGCAGTATTTT.

The chain is built from TRBV18 and TRBJ2-5, with 7 bases lining up with TRBD2. Looked up from germline, CDR1 is KGHSH and CDR2 is LQKENI. Unmatched junction bases numbered 10, after V lost 11 bases and J lost 4 bases. The CDR3 is made up of 13 amino acids. CDR3 protein: CASISGVGETQYF. CDR3 in DNA: TGTGCCTCGATAAGCGGGGTAGGAGAGACCCAGTACTTC.

The chain has TRBV28 and TRBJ1-1; the D is unclear. The germline V gene has CDR1 MDHEN and CDR2 SYDVKM. Trimming removed 4 bases at V and 0 bases at J, with 6 bases between. The CDR3 has 13 residues. This chain's CDR3 is CASSSGLNTEAFF. The CDR3 DNA sequence: TGTGCCAGCAGTTCTGGGCTGAACACTGAAGCTTTCTTT.

The chain joins TRBV30 to TRBJ2-3, with D possibly being TRBD1 or TRBD2 (6 bases each). CDR1 is GTSNPN and CDR2 is SVGIG in the germline V gene (reference sequence). CDR3 size: 13 residues. V gave up 4 bases and J gave up 2 bases, with 10 bases separating them. For the CDR3, the DNA is TGTGCCTGGAACAGGGACTCCACAGATACGCAGTATTTT. Amino acid sequence: CAWNRDSTDTQYF.

V usage is TRBV19 and J usage is TRBJ2-2; 7 bases are a match to TRBD1. CDR3 length: 14 residues. The V gene's germline CDR1 is LNHDA and CDR2 SQIVND (reference sequence). The junction had 7 bases not matched to a gene; V was cut back by 9 bases and J by 3 bases. The CDR3 coding sequence is TGTGCCAGCCGATGGGACAGCTACACCGGGGAGCTGTTTTTT. It yields the protein CASRWDSYTGELFF. Filled out from reference TRBV19 and TRBJ2-2, the complete variable domain reads DGGITQSPKYLFRKEGQNVTLSCEQNLNHDAMYWYRQDPGQGLRLIYYSQIVNDFQKGDIAEGYSVSREKKESFPLTVTSAQKNPTAFYLCASRWDSYTGELFFGEGSRLTVL.

The rearrangement links TRBV28 to TRBJ2-3, with D tentatively TRBD2 (6 bases). There are 14 residues in the CDR3. Germline CDR1 reads MDHEN; CDR2 reads SYDVKM. Trimming cost V 0 bases and J 7 bases, with 11 bases left between them. CDR3 loop: CASSLWPSDHTQYF. In nucleotides, the CDR3 is TGTGCCAGCAGTTTATGGCCTAGCGACCATACGCAGTATTTT.

The gene calls are TRBV11-2 and TRBJ2-3, with a weak D call TRBD1 (5 bases). Germline assignment: CDR1 SGHAT and CDR2 FQNNGV. This CDR3 comprises 14 residues. V gave up 1 base and J gave up 2 bases, with 7 bases separating them. Here the CDR3 DNA reads TGTGCCAGCAGCTTAGGACAGTACACAGATACGCAGTATTTT. This sequence encodes CASSLGQYTDTQYF.

V is TRBV11-2 and J is TRBJ2-5; D is undetermined. The germline CDR1 and CDR2 sequences are SGHAT and FQNNGV. Trimming took off 0 bases at V and 7 bases at J, with 6 bases between the two ends. The CDR3 is 12 amino acids. CDR3 in amino acids: CASSLDHRTQYF. In nucleotides, the CDR3 is TGTGCCAGCAGCTTAGACCATAGGACCCAGTACTTC.

The chain links TRBV7-9 to TRBJ2-3; the D call may be TRBD1 or TRBD2 (5 bases each). The CDR3 spans 13 residues. Germline-derived CDR1 and CDR2 are SEHNR and FQNEAQ (reference sequence). Trimming took off 1 base at V and 6 bases at J, with 8 bases between the two ends. The CDR3 coding sequence is TGTGCCAGCAGCTTAGACGGGGCGGATACGCAGTATTTT. This gives the protein CASSLDGADTQYF. The entire variable domain, with the rest obtained from reference TRBV7-9 and TRBJ2-3, is as follows: DTGVSQNPRHKITKRGQNVTFRCDPISEHNRLYWYRQTLGQGPEFLTYFQNEAQLEKSRLLSDRFSAERPKGSFSTLEIQRTEQGDSAMYLCASSLDGADTQYFGPGTRLTVL.

This chain links TRBV18 with TRBJ2-3; D is perhaps TRBD1 (5 bases). Trimming removed 3 bases at V and 4 bases at J, with 11 bases between. CDR3 length equals 14 residues. Germline V gene sequence: CDR1 KGHSH, CDR2 LQKENI. The CDR3, as DNA: TGTGCCAGCTCACCTACAGGTGCGGCAGATACGCAGTATTTT. This sequence encodes CASSPTGAADTQYF.